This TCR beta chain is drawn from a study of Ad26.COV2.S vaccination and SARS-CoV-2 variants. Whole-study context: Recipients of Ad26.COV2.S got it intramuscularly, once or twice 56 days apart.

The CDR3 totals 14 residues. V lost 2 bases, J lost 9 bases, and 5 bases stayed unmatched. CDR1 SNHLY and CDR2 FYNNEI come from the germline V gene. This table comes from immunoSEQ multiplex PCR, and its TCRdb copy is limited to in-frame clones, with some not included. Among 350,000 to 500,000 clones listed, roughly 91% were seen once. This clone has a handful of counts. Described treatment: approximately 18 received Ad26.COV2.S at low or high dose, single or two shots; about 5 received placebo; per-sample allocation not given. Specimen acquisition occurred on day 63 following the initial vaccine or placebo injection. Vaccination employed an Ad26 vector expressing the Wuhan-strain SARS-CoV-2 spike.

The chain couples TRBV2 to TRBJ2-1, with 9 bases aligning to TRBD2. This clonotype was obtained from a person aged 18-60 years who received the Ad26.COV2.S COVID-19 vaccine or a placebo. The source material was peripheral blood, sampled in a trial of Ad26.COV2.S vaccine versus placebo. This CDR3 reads CASSELLAGSEQFF. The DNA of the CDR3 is TGTGCCAGCAGTGAACTCCTAGCGGGAAGTGAGCAGTTCTTC.